The 26 T cell receptor beta chains reported below all come from one sample, sequenced in a study of T cell changes during pregnancy in multiple sclerosis. The repertoire was sequenced with immunoSEQ multiplex PCR; TCRdb's copy has only in-frame clones and lacks some. The sample holds about 30,000 clones, more than 90% seen once. Sequencing used CD8+ T cells from peripheral blood mononuclear cells, obtained before pregnancy. Receptors originate from a female donor with multiple sclerosis, enrolled in a pregnancy study.

In nucleotides, the CDR3 is TGTGCCAGCAGTTCCGCCCTAGCGGCGGAGGGCAATGAGCAGTTCTTC. Its translation: CASSSALAAEGNEQFF. The chain is built from TRBV6-5 and TRBJ2-1, with TRBD2 identical over 7 bases. J lost 6 bases, V lost 4 bases, and 12 bases had no gene match. CDR1 and CDR2 (germline): MNHEY, SVGAGI. This CDR3 has 16 amino acids.

This clone was found once. V usage is TRBV7-8 and J usage is TRBJ2-6; the D gene is possibly TRBD2 (5 bases). The length of the CDR3 is 19 residues. The germline CDR1 and CDR2 sequences are SGHVS and FQNEAQ. The V end was cut by 4 bases, the J end by 1 base, with 20 bases between. The CDR3 coding sequence is TGTGCCAGCAGCTCTACATGGAATTCGAGGGTATCTGGGGCCAACGTCCTGACTTTC. The encoded protein is CASSSTWNSRVSGANVLTF.

This clone was found once. The V and J genes are TRBV7-8 and TRBJ2-1; TRBD2 matches at 11 bases. Germline CDR1 SGHVS, CDR2 FQNEAQ. The J segment lost 2 bases and the V segment lost 5 bases, leaving 2 bases of the junction unmatched. The CDR3 totals 15 residues. CDR3 in amino acids: CASSPSGGPYNEQFF. DNA of the CDR3: TGTGCCAGCAGCCCTAGCGGGGGGCCCTACAATGAGCAGTTCTTC.

V and J are TRBV2 and TRBJ2-5; 8 bases align to TRBD1. CDR1 SNHLY and CDR2 FYNNEI come from the germline V gene. V was clipped by 8 bases and J by 2 bases; unmatched bases: 4. This CDR3 region has 13 residues. CDR3 nucleotides: TGTGCCAGCGCGGACAGGGCTCAAGAGACCCAGTACTTC. Residues: CASADRAQETQYF.

The chain is built from TRBV5-8 and TRBJ2-1; maybe TRBD1 (6 bases). The germline V gene encodes CDR1 SGHTS and CDR2 YDEGEE. V lost 4 bases, J lost 4 bases, and 6 bases lay in between. This CDR3 spans 12 amino acids. The CDR3 reads CASSGQYNEQFF. Here the CDR3 DNA reads TGTGCCAGCAGCGGACAGTACAATGAGCAGTTCTTC.

V is TRBV27 and J is TRBJ2-7; the match to TRBD1 covers 8 bases. V lost 0 bases, J lost 4 bases, and 2 bases stayed unmatched. This CDR3 region has 14 residues. The germline gives CDR1 MNHEY, CDR2 SMNVEV (reference sequence). The CDR3 loop reads CASSLSTGVYEQYF. DNA of the CDR3: TGTGCCAGCAGTTTATCGACAGGGGTTTACGAGCAGTACTTC.

The rearrangement uses TRBV6-4 and TRBJ2-2, with 11 bases that match TRBD2. Germline V gives CDR1 MRHNA, CDR2 SNTAGT. The CDR3 consists of 16 residues. V was clipped by 1 base and J by 4 bases; unmatched bases: 2. In DNA form, the CDR3 reads TGTGCCAGCAGTGACTGGCTAGCGGGAGGCACCGGGGAGCTGTTTTTT. It yields the protein CASSDWLAGGTGELFF.

The chain has TRBV4-1 and TRBJ1-6, with a possible D match to TRBD1 (6 bases). Per germline, CDR1 MGHRA and CDR2 YSYEKL. CDR3 length equals 16 residues. V was cut by 1 base and J by 5 bases, with 12 bases left in between. DNA of the CDR3: TGCGCCAGCAGCCAAGGTCAGGGGCCAAATAATTCACCCCTCCACTTT. This encodes CASSQGQGPNNSPLHF.

The genes are TRBV4-2 and TRBJ1-6; TRBD1 is a possible D gene (5 bases). CDR1 LGHNA and CDR2 YNFKEQ come from the germline V gene. The length of the CDR3 is 17 residues. Trimming pared 1 base from V and 8 bases from J, leaving 18 bases between. The CDR3 region is CASSQGRGQGAHSPLHF. In nucleotides, the CDR3 is TGTGCCAGCAGCCAAGGCCGCGGCCAAGGGGCGCATTCACCCCTCCACTTT.

The chain is built from TRBV28 and TRBJ1-5, with TRBD1 matching over 10 bases. Germline values: CDR1 MDHEN, CDR2 SYDVKM. Germline trimming cut 5 bases from V and 5 bases from J; bases unmatched to any gene: 6. The CDR3 is made up of 15 amino acids. CDR3 DNA: TGTGCCAGCAGTCCCCGGACAGGGGGGCATCAGCCCCAGCATTTT. Translated, it gives CASSPRTGGHQPQHF. Filled out from reference TRBV28 and TRBJ1-5, the complete variable domain reads DVKVTQSSRYLVKRTGEKVFLECVQDMDHENMFWYRQDPGLGLRLIYFSYDVKMKEKGDIPEGYSVSREKKERFSLILESASTNQTSMYLCASSPRTGGHQPQHFGDGTRLSIL.

The chain couples TRBV27 to TRBJ2-7; 14 positions match TRBD2. This CDR3 spans 15 amino acids. The trim removed 5 bases at V and 5 bases at J, leaving 5 bases unmatched. Per the germline V gene, CDR1 is MNHEY and CDR2 is SMNVEV (reference sequence). The chain's CDR3 is CASSPGLAGDHEQYF. Written as DNA, the CDR3 is TGTGCCAGCAGTCCGGGACTAGCGGGAGACCACGAGCAGTACTTC.

The J gene is TRBJ1-1, the V gene TRBV2; D possibly corresponds to TRBD1 (6 bases). In germline, CDR1 is SNHLY, CDR2 FYNNEI. V was trimmed by 11 bases and J by 4 bases, leaving 14 bases between them. CDR3 length equals 12 residues. The CDR3 protein is CAGGQTRTEAFF. In DNA form, the CDR3 reads TGTGCCGGAGGACAGACGCGCACTGAAGCTTTCTTT. Full variable domain (outside the CDR3, taken from reference TRBV2 and TRBJ1-1): EPEVTQTPSHQVTQMGQEVILRCVPISNHLYFYWYRQILGQKVEFLVSFYNNEISEKSEIFDDQFSVERPDGSNFTLKIRSTKLEDSAMYFCAGGQTRTEAFFGQGTRLTVV.

This rearrangement joins TRBV7-8 to TRBJ2-1; D is perhaps TRBD2 (7 bases). This CDR3 contains 16 residues. The germline gives CDR1 SGHVS, CDR2 FQNEAQ. The V gene lost 6 bases and the J gene lost 7 bases, with 22 bases spanning the gap. CDR3 bases: TGTGCCAGCAGGCTCTCCCGGGGGGCCTTTCGAAATGAGCAGTTCTTC. It specifies CASRLSRGAFRNEQFF.

In its sample, this clone was seen once. This chain joins TRBV27 and TRBJ2-2; TRBD2 is a possible D gene (7 bases). Germline V lookup: CDR1 MNHEY, CDR2 SMNVEV (reference sequence). CDR3 length equals 14 residues. With 3 bases removed from V and 6 bases from J, the gap between germline ends came to 11 bases. The CDR3 reads CASSLGGTPGELFF. The CDR3 coding sequence is TGTGCCAGCAGTTTGGGAGGGACACCCGGGGAGCTGTTTTTT.

The chain has TRBV5-1 and TRBJ2-7; TRBD1 aligns across 10 bases. The CDR3 is 16 residues long. The junction had 9 bases not matched to a gene; V was cut back by 2 bases and J by 4 bases. CDR1 and CDR2 (germline): SGHRS, YFSETQ. In DNA form, the CDR3 reads TGCGCCAGCAGCTTCACGGGACAGGGGACTCCTTACGAGCAGTACTTC. Its translation: CASSFTGQGTPYEQYF. The variable domain in full, with the rest retrieved from reference TRBV5-1 and TRBJ2-7, is KAGVTQTPRYLIKTRGQQVTLSCSPISGHRSVSWYQQTPGQGLQFLFEYFSETQRNKGNFPGRFSGRQFSNSRSEMNVSTLELGDSALYLCASSFTGQGTPYEQYFGPGTRLTVT.

V usage is TRBV5-5 and J usage is TRBJ1-6, with D maybe TRBD1 (6 bases). CDR3 length equals 17 residues. V lost 3 bases to trimming and J lost 9 bases, with 22 bases between them. Germline V gene sequence: CDR1 SGHKS, CDR2 YYEKEE (reference sequence). Here the CDR3 reads CASSSNPVGAGGSPLHF. CDR3 coding DNA: TGTGCCAGCAGCTCGAACCCCGTGGGGGCAGGAGGTTCACCCCTCCACTTT.

This sequence joins TRBV4-1 and TRBJ2-1; possible D gene TRBD1, 5 bases. Trimming left V 4 bases short and J 10 bases short, with 14 bases between. Germline lookup yields CDR1 MGHRA and CDR2 YSYEKL. The CDR3 is 13 amino acids. CDR3 region: CASSLKKGREQFF. The CDR3 DNA reads as TGCGCCAGCAGCCTAAAAAAGGGGCGGGAGCAGTTCTTC.

In this sample, this clone turned up once. The CDR3 DNA reads as TGTGCCAGCCGTCACAATGAGCAGTTCTTC. Its protein is CASRHNEQFF. The chain combines TRBV25-1 with TRBJ2-1; no clear D. V was cut by 8 bases and J by 5 bases, with 4 bases left in between. Germline CDR1 reads MGHDK; CDR2 reads SYGVNS. The CDR3 has 10 amino acids.

This chain connects TRBV6-4 to TRBJ2-7; 12 bases are shared with TRBD2. Germline CDR1 and CDR2: MRHNA and SNTAGT. The CDR3 spans 15 residues. With V trimmed by 6 bases and J by 6 bases, 9 bases remained unmatched. Written as DNA, the CDR3 is TGTGCCAGCAGCTCTAGACTAGCGGGAGTTGGCGAGCAGTACTTC. Translating it yields CASSSRLAGVGEQYF.

The genes are TRBV7-8 and TRBJ2-5; possibly TRBD2 for D (5 bases). The CDR3 is made up of 13 amino acids. The germline gives CDR1 SGHVS, CDR2 FQNEAQ. Trimming shortened V by 6 bases and J by 6 bases, and 14 bases separated the two germline ends. CDR3 sequence (DNA): TGTGCCAGCAGACCGAGGGTCAGCAAGACCCAGTACTTC. It codes for CASRPRVSKTQYF. The entire variable domain, with the rest obtained from reference TRBV7-8 and TRBJ2-5, is as follows: GAGVSQSPRYKVAKRGQDVALRCDPISGHVSLFWYQQALGQGPEFLTYFQNEAQLDKSGLPSDRFFAERPEGSVSTLKIQRTQQEDSAVYLCASRPRVSKTQYFGPGTRLLVL.

This clone was recorded once. The gene calls are TRBV2 and TRBJ2-7, with TRBD2 matching 7 bases. This CDR3 has 14 residues. V trimming: 4 bases; J trimming: 0 bases; junction bases outside the gene matches: 3. The germline V gene has CDR1 SNHLY and CDR2 FYNNEI. CDR3 coding DNA: TGTGCCAGCAGTGTCGGCGGGAGCTCCTACGAGCAGTACTTC. This gives the protein CASSVGGSSYEQYF.

This clone was detected once. The chain is built from TRBV9 and TRBJ2-3; tentatively, D is TRBD1 (5 bases). CDR1 and CDR2 (germline): SGDLS, YYNGEE. The CDR3 extends over 13 amino acids. V lost 4 bases, J lost 6 bases, and 12 bases lay in between. As DNA, the CDR3 is TGTGCCAGCAGCCCAAGGGGTTCCGATACGCAGTATTTT. Its translation is CASSPRGSDTQYF.

The chain has TRBV4-2 and TRBJ1-1; D is ambiguous. This CDR3 spans 16 amino acids. Germline CDR1 reads LGHNA; CDR2 reads YNFKEQ. The V gene lost 0 bases and the J gene lost 0 bases, with 11 bases spanning the gap. CDR3 sequence: CASSQEQRVLNTEAFF. Written as DNA, the CDR3 is TGTGCCAGCAGCCAAGAGCAACGCGTTCTGAACACTGAAGCTTTCTTT.

The V call is TRBV27, the J call TRBJ2-5; a weak D match, TRBD2 (6 bases). Trimming stripped 3 bases from V and 4 bases from J, with 9 bases between. CDR3 length: 13 amino acids. Per the germline V gene, CDR1 is MNHEY and CDR2 is SMNVEV (reference sequence). The CDR3 loop is CASSFVGGETQYF. In nucleotides, the CDR3 is TGTGCCAGCAGTTTTGTGGGAGGAGAGACCCAGTACTTC.

The genes are TRBV27 and TRBJ2-1; TRBD2 matches at 9 bases. The CDR3 runs 15 residues. In germline, CDR1 is MNHEY, CDR2 SMNVEV (reference sequence). Losses at the gene ends were 5 bases for V and 4 bases for J; bases not matched to a gene: 6. CDR3 region: CASSAGAGGYNEQFF. Here the CDR3 DNA reads TGTGCCAGCAGTGCGGGGGCGGGAGGGTACAATGAGCAGTTCTTC.

The chain employs TRBV4-2 and TRBJ2-1; TRBD2 is a possible D gene (6 bases). Looked up from germline, CDR1 is LGHNA and CDR2 is YNFKEQ. The CDR3 runs 17 residues. Trimming took off 2 bases at V and 0 bases at J, with 14 bases between the two ends. CDR3 sequence: CASSQLSGPLSYNEQFF. The CDR3 DNA reads TGTGCCAGCAGCCAACTTAGCGGTCCCCTCTCCTACAATGAGCAGTTCTTC.